This TCR beta chain was recorded in a study of identical twins' blood T cells. Study results and caveats: Shared CDR3 clonotype counts between two donors mainly tracked the product of their cloneset sizes, twins included. Out-of-frame TCRbeta clonotypes reportedly had markedly more similar V usage in twins than unrelated donors.

Libraries were made from RNA as TCR cDNA, using a modified protocol. TCRdb fed the 5' RACE reads into MiXCR, producing one record per CDR3 protein. The sample consists of fewer than 450,000 distinct CDR3 sequences, roughly 28% of them appearing once. The three twin pairs were reared together, likely meeting the same infections. This clonotype was recorded a few times. Its cognate antigen is unknown. The specimen sequenced was PBMCs. The sequence came from a woman aged 18-49 years in good health.

The CDR3 DNA is TGCAGTGTTCCTACTAGCGGGGTATATGAGCAGTTCTTC. Amino acid sequence: CSVPTSGVYEQFF. The chain joins TRBV20-1 to TRBJ2-1, with 10 bases identical to TRBD2. The CDR3 is made up of 13 amino acids. CDR1 and CDR2 (germline): DFQATT, SNEGSKA (reference sequence). V gave up 7 bases and J gave up 8 bases; unmatched junction bases: 8.